The clone carrying this TCR beta chain was detected ten times or more. The CDR3 extends over 16 amino acids. The germline CDR1 and CDR2 sequences are ENHRY and SYGVKD. The V gene end was trimmed by 0 bases and the J gene end by 4 bases; junction bases not matched to a gene: 4. The TCR beta CDR3 regions underwent amplification using RNA transcripts as the source. RT-PCR in the first round (using the HTBI primer set) targeted the TCR CDR3. TCRdb passed the multiplex PCR reads through MiXCR, listing each CDR3 protein once. The repertoire holds around 340,000 distinct CDR3 sequences, with roughly 20% as singletons. This sample is drawn from a study of T cells in Graves' hyperthyroidism and ophthalmopathy.

The origin of this receptor is a woman between 50 and 59 years old with Graves' hyperthyroidism. V and J are TRBV10-3 and TRBJ2-1, with 9 bases aligning to TRBD2. Sequenced input: blood. In nucleotides, the CDR3 is TGTGCCATCAGTGAGTCCCTAGCGGGAATATACAATGAGCAGTTCTTC. It is translated as CAISESLAGIYNEQFF.